This TCR beta chain was sequenced during a study of control samples from healthy donors and cancer patients. The length of the CDR3 is 16 residues. Germline lookup yields CDR1 SGHTA and CDR2 FQGNSA. V was cut by 4 bases and J by 1 base, with 14 bases left in between. Only in-frame clones appear in the TCRdb table, and some are missing; sequencing was by immunoSEQ multiplex PCR. The sample has about 98,000 clones, about 91% seen once. The V call is TRBV7-2, the J call TRBJ2-4, with D maybe TRBD1 (5 bases). The sequence derives from a woman under 30 in good health. Sequenced: blood. In DNA form, the CDR3 reads TGTGCCAGCAGCTCTCTCCAGGGTCTGGCCAAAAACATTCAGTACTTC. Translation: CASSSLQGLAKNIQYF.